A selection of T cell receptor beta chains follows, all from one sample in a study of shared clonotypes between healthy human individuals. The data were produced by immunoSEQ multiplex PCR, yet TCRdb's version contains in-frame clones alone and is incomplete. The sample holds roughly 1,800,000 clones, less than 95% seen once. The material sequenced was naive CD8+ T cells sorted from blood. These receptors came from a young man in good health. CDR3s include the opening cysteine and the closing phenylalanine or tryptophan. A D gene is named only where the DNA matches it firmly. Some rows have no size entry. The others give once, few or many, or a class for an expanded clone.

>TRBV10-3|-|TRBJ1-5|-
CAISESGVHQPQHF
TGTGCCATCAGTGAGTCAGGGGTCCATCAGCCCCAGCATTTT
>TRBV7-9|TRBD1|TRBJ2-5|-
CASSLRQGVQETQYF
TGTGCCAGCAGCTTAAGACAGGGAGTTCAAGAGACCCAGTACTTC
>TRBV5-8|TRBD1|TRBJ2-7|-
CASSFQGDHEQYF
TGTGCCAGCAGCTTCCAGGGGGACCACGAGCAGTACTTC
>TRBV5-8|-|TRBJ2-3|-
CASSFRHFSTDTQYF
TGTGCCAGCAGCTTCCGACACTTTAGCACAGATACGCAGTATTTT
>TRBV27|-|TRBJ1-6|-
CASSSGGGSPLHF
TGTGCCAGCAGTTCCGGGGGTGGTTCACCCCTCCACTTT
>TRBV6-5|-|TRBJ2-7|-
CASSPGSYEQYF
TGTGCCAGCAGCCCGGGGTCCTACGAGCAGTACTTC
>TRBV7-9|TRBD2|TRBJ2-1|-
CATSGLAGRDEQFF
TGTGCCACCTCGGGACTAGCGGGGCGGGATGAGCAGTTCTTC
>TRBV7-7|TRBD1|TRBJ2-7|-
CASSIIRQGAYEQYF
TGTGCTAGCAGCATTATTCGACAGGGTGCCTACGAGCAGTACTTC
>TRBV7-6|-|TRBJ2-2|-
CASSLDDGAAYTGELFF
TGTGCCAGCAGCTTAGACGACGGGGCTGCCTACACCGGGGAGCTGTTTTTT
>TRBV4-1|-|TRBJ2-2|-
CASSQETMRLDFTGELFF
TGCGCCAGCAGCCAAGAAACGATGCGACTAGACTTCACCGGGGAGCTGTTTTTT
>TRBV13|-|TRBJ2-7|few
CASSSGWRDHYEQYF
TGTGCCAGCAGCTCCGGGTGGCGGGACCACTACGAGCAGTACTTC
>TRBV2|-|TRBJ1-2|few
CASGLGRIYGYTF
TGTGCCAGCGGCTTGGGACGGATCTATGGCTACACCTTC
>TRBV19|TRBD2|TRBJ2-2|-
CASTIGTTFTGELFF
TGTGCCAGTACCATAGGGACTACGTTTACCGGGGAGCTGTTTTTT
>TRBV19|TRBD1|TRBJ2-1|-
CASSTRTYRGRINEQFF
TGTGCCAGTAGTACCCGAACTTACAGGGGGAGGATCAATGAGCAGTTCTTC
>TRBV6-5|-|TRBJ2-7|-
CASSPQGNYEQYF
TGTGCCAGCAGTCCCCAGGGGAACTACGAGCAGTACTTC
>TRBV6-4|-|TRBJ1-2|-
CASSVTASFNYGYTF
TGTGCCAGCAGTGTGACAGCCTCCTTCAACTATGGCTACACCTTC
>TRBV27|TRBD2|TRBJ2-1|-
CASSLTSGRPNNEQFF
TGTGCCAGCAGTTTGACTAGCGGGAGGCCTAACAATGAGCAGTTCTTC
>TRBV5-1|TRBD1|TRBJ1-1|-
CASSGTGVPNEAFF
TGCGCCAGCAGCGGGACAGGGGTCCCCAATGAAGCTTTCTTT
>TRBV4-3|TRBD1|TRBJ2-7|-
CASSQGIGQGIDEQYF
TGCGCCAGCAGCCAAGGTATTGGACAGGGAATCGACGAGCAGTACTTC
>TRBV4-1|-|TRBJ2-1|-
CASSQVQGYEQFF
TGCGCCAGCAGCCAAGTCCAGGGATATGAGCAGTTCTTC
>TRBV7-9|-|TRBJ2-5|-
CASSLTPGVAAQETQYF
TGTGCCAGCAGCTTAACCCCCGGGGTAGCGGCACAAGAGACCCAGTACTTC
>TRBV13|-|TRBJ2-7|-
CASSLFLSDGSSYEQYF
TGTGCCAGCAGCTTATTCCTGTCGGACGGATCCTCCTACGAGCAGTACTTC
>TRBV2|TRBD1|TRBJ1-2|-
CASSEGPGQGNYGYTF
TGTGCCAGCAGTGAGGGACCGGGACAGGGGAACTATGGCTACACCTTC
>TRBV6-5|-|TRBJ2-3|-
CASSYDSPSTDTQYF
TGTGCCAGCAGTTATGACTCACCGAGCACAGATACGCAGTATTTT
>TRBV7-8|-|TRBJ2-2|-
CASSLKKPGETGELFF
TGTGCCAGCAGCTTAAAGAAGCCAGGGGAGACCGGGGAGCTGTTTTTT
>TRBV27|-|TRBJ2-3|once
CASTTKRLDSGPAATQYF
TGTGCCAGCACTACCAAAAGACTGGACAGCGGTCCGGCCGCTACGCAGTATTTT
>TRBV4-1|TRBD1|TRBJ2-7|-
CASRGQGANEQYF
TGCGCCAGCAGAGGCCAGGGGGCCAACGAGCAGTACTTC
>TRBV7-9|-|TRBJ2-3|-
CASSMGLESTDTQYF
TGTGCCAGCAGCATGGGACTGGAAAGCACAGATACGCAGTATTTT
>TRBV7-6|TRBD1|TRBJ2-5|-
CASSFPTGGKETQYF
TGTGCCAGCAGCTTCCCAACAGGGGGGAAAGAGACCCAGTACTTC
>TRBV10-2|TRBD1|TRBJ1-2|-
CASSRTGVDYTF
TGCGCCAGCAGTCGGACAGGAGTTGACTACACCTTC
>TRBV19|TRBD1|TRBJ1-1|-
CASSIRGGNTEAFF
TGTGCCAGTAGTATCAGGGGGGGGAACACTGAAGCTTTCTTT
>TRBV6-5|TRBD2|TRBJ2-7|-
CASSYSASGPYEQYF
TGTGCCAGCAGTTACTCGGCTAGCGGACCCTACGAGCAGTACTTC
>TRBV21-1|-|TRBJ1-2|once
CASSKVRGVPNYGYTF
TGTGCCAGCAGCAAAGTTCGAGGGGTCCCTAACTATGGCTACACCTTC
>TRBV19|-|TRBJ2-7|once
CASSIVIGSYEQYF
TGTGCCAGTAGTATAGTAATTGGATCCTACGAGCAGTACTTC
>TRBV28|TRBD1|TRBJ1-4|-
CASSSKTGNNEKLFF
TGTGCCAGCAGTTCCAAGACAGGGAATAATGAAAAACTGTTTTTT
>TRBV29-1|-|TRBJ1-1|-
CSVEPPAGLNTEAFF
TGCAGCGTTGAGCCGCCCGCAGGGCTGAACACTGAAGCTTTCTTT
>TRBV10-3|TRBD1|TRBJ1-2|-
CAISPTGAEGYGYTF
TGTGCCATCAGTCCGACAGGGGCTGAGGGCTATGGCTACACCTTC
>TRBV9|TRBD1|TRBJ2-1|-
CASSVDEGAMFF
TGTGCCAGCAGCGTAGATGAGGGGGCAATGTTCTTC
>TRBV7-9|TRBD2|TRBJ2-3|-
CAGGGSTDTQYF
TGTGCGGGCGGGGGGAGCACAGATACGCAGTATTTT
>TRBV19|TRBD2|TRBJ2-2|-
CASSSLSAGGTGELFF
TGTGCCAGTAGTAGTCTGTCGGCGGGGGGCACCGGGGAGCTGTTTTTT
>TRBV27|TRBD1|TRBJ1-2|once
CASSFLGQGAYGYTF
TGTGCCAGCAGTTTCCTGGGACAGGGGGCTTATGGCTACACCTTC
>TRBV19|TRBD2|TRBJ2-7|-
CASSITLLAGVTYEQYF
TGTGCCAGTAGTATCACCCTACTAGCGGGAGTTACCTACGAGCAGTACTTC
>TRBV28|-|TRBJ1-1|-
CASREKTNTEAFF
TGTGCCAGCAGAGAGAAGACGAACACTGAAGCTTTCTTT
>TRBV6-6|-|TRBJ2-2|-
CASTKTGSNTGELFF
TGTGCCAGCACCAAAACAGGCTCGAACACCGGGGAGCTGTTTTTT
>TRBV6-6|-|TRBJ1-2|-
CASSQNLYGYTF
TGTGCCAGCAGCCAAAACCTCTATGGCTACACCTTC
>TRBV19|-|TRBJ1-1|-
CASSRGWGTEAFF
TGTGCCAGTAGTCGGGGCTGGGGCACTGAAGCTTTCTTT
>TRBV4-1|-|TRBJ2-1|-
CASSHTTEQFF
TGCGCCAGCAGCCACACAACTGAGCAGTTCTTC
>TRBV2|-|TRBJ2-7|-
CASSEPWLHNYEQYF
TGTGCCAGCAGTGAACCTTGGCTGCATAACTACGAGCAGTACTTC
>TRBV4-1|-|TRBJ2-3|-
CASSHSGTSTDTQYF
TGCGCCAGCAGCCATTCCGGGACTAGCACAGATACGCAGTATTTT